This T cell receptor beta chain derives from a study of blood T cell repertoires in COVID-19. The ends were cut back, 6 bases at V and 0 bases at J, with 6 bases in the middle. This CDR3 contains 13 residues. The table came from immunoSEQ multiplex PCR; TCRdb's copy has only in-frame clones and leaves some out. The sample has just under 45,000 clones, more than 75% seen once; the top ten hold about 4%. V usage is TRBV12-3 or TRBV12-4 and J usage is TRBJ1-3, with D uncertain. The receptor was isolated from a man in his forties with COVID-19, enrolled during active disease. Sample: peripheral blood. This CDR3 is CASRHSSGNTIYF. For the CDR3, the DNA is TGTGCCAGCAGGCACAGCTCTGGAAACACCATATATTTT.